Given below is one T cell receptor (beta chain) in context. The antigen remains undetermined. This CDR3 is built from 15 residues. Germline values: CDR1 SGDLS, CDR2 YYNGEE. V lost 4 bases to trimming and J lost 4 bases; unmatched junction nucleotides: 8. The record originates from a study of T-cell reconstitution after alpha-beta-depleted transplantation in children. Study conclusions and caveats: After transplant, high TCRbeta diversity at day 60 in some patients arose from surviving recipient T cells and thymic progenitors. In patients about two months after transplant, alpha-beta T cells reportedly arose from several hundred expanded graft clones. T-cell counts and diversity were attributed mostly to newly produced T cells one year after transplant.

Unique molecular identifiers featured in how the TCRbeta library was prepared. TCRdb re-called the PCR reads through MiXCR, storing one row per CDR3 protein. The sample holds about a million distinct CDR3 sequences, less than 30% seen once. This chain uses TRBV9 with TRBJ1-5; 7 bases agree with TRBD1. Source: PBMCs, mostly from graft donor cells, taken 360 days after TCRalphabeta/CD19-depleted stem cell transplant. The clonotype originates from a boy younger than two who had a stem cell transplant for SCID, so the T cells may come from the graft donor. This CDR3 reads CASSPTGVPNQPQHF. CDR3 nucleotides: TGTGCCAGCAGCCCTACAGGGGTCCCTAATCAGCCCCAGCATTTT.